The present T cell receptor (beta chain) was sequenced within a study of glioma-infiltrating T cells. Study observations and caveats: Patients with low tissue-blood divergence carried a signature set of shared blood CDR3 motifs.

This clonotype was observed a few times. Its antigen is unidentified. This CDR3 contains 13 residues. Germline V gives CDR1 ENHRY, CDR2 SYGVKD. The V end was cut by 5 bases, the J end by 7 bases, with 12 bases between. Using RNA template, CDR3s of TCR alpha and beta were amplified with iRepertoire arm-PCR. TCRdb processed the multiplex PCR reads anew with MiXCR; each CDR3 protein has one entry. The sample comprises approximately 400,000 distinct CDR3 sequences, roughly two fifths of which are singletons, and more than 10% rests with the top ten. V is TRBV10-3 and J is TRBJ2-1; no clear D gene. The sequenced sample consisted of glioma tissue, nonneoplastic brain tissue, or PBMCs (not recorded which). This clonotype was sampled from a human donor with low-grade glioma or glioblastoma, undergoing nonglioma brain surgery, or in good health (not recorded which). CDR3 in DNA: TGTGCCATCAGTCGCACTCGGCTAAATGAGCAGTTCTTC. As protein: CAISRTRLNEQFF.